What follows describes a single TCR beta chain. Its antigen remains unidentified. This record belongs to a study of T-cell memory formation after mild COVID-19. Study summary: Largely, TCR clusters stayed within a single donor.

Germline V gene data show CDR1 as SGHTA and CDR2 as FQGNSA. V shed 1 base and J shed 2 bases, with 13 bases lying between them. The CDR3 runs 16 residues. General observations from the study: Second-wave clones that peaked on day 37 lacked confirmed SARS-CoV-2 specificity.

TCRdb used MiXCR to reprocess the 5' RACE reads, holding one entry per CDR3 protein. The data hold roughly 600,000 distinct CDR3 sequences, with approximately 19% observed a single time. The chain carries TRBV7-2 and TRBJ2-3, with D perhaps TRBD2 (6 bases). This clonotype was obtained from an adult woman who had mild COVID-19 (a few samples of this study predate the infection). Cell type and time point are not known. Sample: PBMCs or a T cell subset sorted from them (not recorded which). The CDR3 is CASSLEWWRDTDTQYF. The CDR3 coding sequence is TGTGCCAGCAGCTTAGAGTGGTGGCGGGACACAGATACGCAGTATTTT.